This is a list of T cell receptor beta chains from one sample in a study of cytomegalovirus exposure and HLA in healthy donors. TCRdb's copy holds only in-frame clones and misses some; the assay was immunoSEQ multiplex PCR. The data contain 70,000 to 85,000 clones, roughly 92% of them singletons. The sequencing sample was made of PBMCs. Source of these receptors: a woman under 30 in good health and CMV-seropositive. The CDR3 runs from the conserved cysteine through the conserved F or W. Each record gives: V gene, clone size, D gene, J gene, CDR3 protein, CDR3 DNA. The D gene is left open where the match is weak. Expanded clones get a size class; other rows say once, few or many, or leave the size out.

V gene: TRBV27; clone size: .; D gene: .; J gene: TRBJ2-5; CDR3 protein: CASSLFRGRQETQYF; CDR3 DNA: TGTGCCAGCAGTTTATTCAGGGGGAGGCAAGAGACCCAGTACTTC
V gene: TRBV25-1; clone size: once; D gene: TRBD1; J gene: TRBJ1-1; CDR3 protein: CASARQGSNTEAFF; CDR3 DNA: TGTGCCAGCGCCCGACAGGGTTCGAACACTGAAGCTTTCTTT
V gene: TRBV11-2; clone size: .; D gene: .; J gene: TRBJ1-2; CDR3 protein: CASSLGEGYGYTF; CDR3 DNA: TGTGCCAGCAGCTTAGGGGAGGGGTATGGCTACACCTTC
V gene: TRBV9; clone size: .; D gene: .; J gene: TRBJ2-1; CDR3 protein: CASSDDIGGVEQFF; CDR3 DNA: TGTGCCAGCAGTGACGACATCGGGGGAGTTGAGCAGTTCTTC
V gene: TRBV2; clone size: .; D gene: .; J gene: TRBJ2-5; CDR3 protein: CASEGFGETQYF; CDR3 DNA: TGTGCCAGCGAGGGATTCGGAGAGACCCAGTACTTC
V gene: TRBV25-1; clone size: .; D gene: TRBD1; J gene: TRBJ2-1; CDR3 protein: CASSLPQGYNEQFF; CDR3 DNA: TGTGCCAGCAGCCTTCCACAGGGGTATAATGAGCAGTTCTTC
V gene: TRBV4-1; clone size: .; D gene: TRBD1; J gene: TRBJ2-1; CDR3 protein: CASSHRQGAPSYNEQFF; CDR3 DNA: TGCGCCAGCAGCCACAGACAGGGGGCCCCCTCCTACAATGAGCAGTTCTTC
V gene: TRBV6-1; clone size: .; D gene: .; J gene: TRBJ1-2; CDR3 protein: CASSEAQALVYGYTF; CDR3 DNA: TGTGCCAGCAGTGAAGCGCAGGCCCTTGTCTATGGCTACACCTTC
V gene: TRBV9; clone size: .; D gene: .; J gene: TRBJ2-7; CDR3 protein: CASSPNVDSLGEQYF; CDR3 DNA: TGTGCCAGCAGCCCCAATGTGGACAGCCTTGGGGAGCAGTACTTC
V gene: TRBV10-2; clone size: .; D gene: TRBD2; J gene: TRBJ2-3; CDR3 protein: CATTRGLAVPLSTDTQYF; CDR3 DNA: TGCGCCACCACGAGGGGACTAGCGGTACCGTTAAGCACAGATACGCAGTATTTT
V gene: TRBV18; clone size: .; D gene: TRBD1; J gene: TRBJ2-5; CDR3 protein: CASSRTGGETQYF; CDR3 DNA: TGTGCCAGCTCACGGACAGGGGGGGAGACCCAGTACTTC
V gene: TRBV27; clone size: .; D gene: .; J gene: TRBJ2-2; CDR3 protein: CASSLLGVEGTGELFF; CDR3 DNA: TGTGCCAGCAGTTTATTGGGGGTGGAGGGCACCGGGGAGCTGTTTTTT
V gene: TRBV5-6; clone size: .; D gene: TRBD1; J gene: TRBJ1-2; CDR3 protein: CASSLGPDREDGYTF; CDR3 DNA: TGTGCCAGCAGCCTGGGCCCGGACAGGGAGGATGGCTACACCTTC
V gene: TRBV6-1; clone size: .; D gene: .; J gene: TRBJ1-1; CDR3 protein: CASSETGGLTEAFF; CDR3 DNA: TGTGCCAGCAGTGAAACGGGGGGTCTCACTGAAGCTTTCTTT
V gene: TRBV27; clone size: .; D gene: .; J gene: TRBJ1-2; CDR3 protein: CASSSKGHYGYTF; CDR3 DNA: TGTGCCAGCAGCTCGAAGGGGCACTATGGCTACACCTTC
V gene: TRBV27; clone size: .; D gene: TRBD2; J gene: TRBJ2-1; CDR3 protein: CASSHGTSGLNEQFF; CDR3 DNA: TGTGCCAGCAGTCACGGGACTAGCGGCCTCAATGAGCAGTTCTTC
V gene: TRBV6-5; clone size: .; D gene: .; J gene: TRBJ1-2; CDR3 protein: CASSYRGGMGYGYTF; CDR3 DNA: TGTGCCAGCAGTTACAGGGGGGGTATGGGCTATGGCTACACCTTC
V gene: TRBV5-1; clone size: .; D gene: TRBD2; J gene: TRBJ2-3; CDR3 protein: CASSATSGTDTQYF; CDR3 DNA: TGCGCCAGCAGCGCCACTAGCGGCACAGATACGCAGTATTTT
V gene: TRBV5-1; clone size: .; D gene: TRBD2; J gene: TRBJ2-3; CDR3 protein: CASSPGLAGGVDTQYF; CDR3 DNA: TGCGCCAGCAGCCCGGGACTAGCGGGGGGGGTAGATACGCAGTATTTT
V gene: TRBV11-2; clone size: .; D gene: .; J gene: TRBJ2-1; CDR3 protein: CASSFDTSYNEQFF; CDR3 DNA: TGTGCCAGCAGCTTCGATACTTCATACAATGAGCAGTTCTTC
V gene: TRBV11-3; clone size: .; D gene: TRBD1; J gene: TRBJ2-1; CDR3 protein: CASSLGGQSSYNEQFF; CDR3 DNA: TGTGCCAGCAGCTTAGGGGGACAGAGCTCCTACAATGAGCAGTTCTTC
V gene: TRBV7-2; clone size: .; D gene: TRBD2; J gene: TRBJ2-7; CDR3 protein: CASSLVEGGGVGEQYF; CDR3 DNA: TGTGCCAGCAGCTTAGTGGAGGGCGGGGGGGTAGGCGAGCAGTACTTC